One and the same sample provided the 10 T cell receptor beta chains below, sequenced in a study of PD-L1 blockade in urothelial cancer. The time point here: peripheral blood 6 weeks after treatment start. Clones were sequenced by immunoSEQ multiplex PCR, and TCRdb holds only the in-frame ones, with some missing. This table holds around 40,000 clones, 86% found once. The specimen was PBMCs, collected around atezolizumab (anti-PD-L1) treatment. Source of these receptors: a man aged 60-69 years with urothelial cancer.

The chain is built from TRBV19 and TRBJ1-3; D is undetermined. Per the germline V gene, CDR1 is LNHDA and CDR2 is SQIVND (reference sequence). The CDR3 runs to 13 residues. V was shortened by 10 bases and J by 3 bases, with 13 bases between the two germline ends. This chain's CDR3 is CATRRLHGNTIYF. DNA for the CDR3: TGTGCCACCAGGAGGCTCCATGGAAACACCATATATTTT.

This chain links TRBV19 with TRBJ1-5; D remains ambiguous. The CDR3 has 13 residues. Germline CDR1 is LNHDA and CDR2 is SQIVND (reference sequence). V lost 11 bases to trimming and J lost 2 bases, with 13 bases between them. For the CDR3, the DNA is TGTGCCGGAGGAGCCTTACGCAATCAGCCCCAGCATTTT. The encoded protein is CAGGALRNQPQHF.

The V and J genes are TRBV27 and TRBJ1-2; TRBD1 might be the D (6 bases). Germline CDR1 and CDR2: MNHEY and SMNVEV (reference sequence). V was trimmed by 6 bases and J by 14 bases, leaving 25 bases between them. The CDR3 has 14 residues. The CDR3: CASRAIQGARSWTF. CDR3 nucleotide sequence: TGTGCCAGCAGAGCTATACAGGGTGCTCGGAGCTGGACCTTC.

CDR3 protein: CASSPPRVGNTIYF. Here the CDR3 DNA reads TGTGCCAGCTCACCACCCAGGGTTGGAAACACCATATATTTT. The chain employs TRBV18 and TRBJ1-3, with a tentative D call TRBD1 (5 bases). Trimming left V 0 bases short and J 3 bases short, with 6 bases between. The CDR3 loop spans 14 amino acids. Looked up from germline, CDR1 is KGHSH and CDR2 is LQKENI.

This clone was counted a single time. V and J are TRBV18 and TRBJ2-7; TRBD2 might be the D (5 bases). V gave up 1 base and J gave up 0 bases, with 13 bases separating them. There are 16 residues in the CDR3. CDR1 KGHSH and CDR2 LQKENI come from the germline V gene. In DNA, the CDR3 is TGTGCCAGCTCACCACGTTTTAGCGCCCGCTCCTACGAGCAGTACTTC. Protein: CASSPRFSARSYEQYF.

This chain links TRBV13 with TRBJ1-2; 11 bases map to TRBD1. CDR1 and CDR2 (germline): PRHDT, FYEKMQ (reference sequence). Trimming at V came to 5 bases and at J to 4 bases, leaving 9 bases not matched to a gene. This CDR3 comprises 16 residues. This CDR3 is CASSPRTGGTGYGYTF. For the CDR3, the DNA is TGTGCCAGCAGCCCGCGGACAGGGGGCACGGGCTATGGCTACACCTTC. The variable domain in full, with the rest retrieved from reference TRBV13 and TRBJ1-2, is AAGVIQSPRHLIKEKRETATLKCYPIPRHDTVYWYQQGPGQDPQFLISFYEKMQSDKGSIPDRFSAQQFSDYHSELNMSSLELGDSALYFCASSPRTGGTGYGYTFGSGTRLTVV.

The chain employs TRBV7-3 and TRBJ2-1, with 9 bases identical to TRBD1. The trim removed 5 bases at V and 5 bases at J, leaving 10 bases unmatched. CDR1 is SGHTA, CDR2 FQGTGA, per germline. The CDR3 sequence is 16 residues long. The CDR3 DNA is TGTGCCAGCAGCCCAAGCCGGGGACAGGGTCACAATGAGCAGTTCTTC. Its translation is CASSPSRGQGHNEQFF.

The V gene is TRBV28, the J gene TRBJ2-5, with D possibly being TRBD1 (5 bases). V dropped 6 bases and J dropped 4 bases, with 15 bases sitting between them. The CDR3 spans 14 residues. The germline gives CDR1 MDHEN, CDR2 SYDVKM. The CDR3 DNA reads TGTGCCAGCAGATATGGGGCTCCCCCAGAGACCCAGTACTTC. This encodes CASRYGAPPETQYF.

V usage is TRBV25-1 and J usage is TRBJ2-1; 7 bases line up with TRBD2. Germline lookup yields CDR1 MGHDK and CDR2 SYGVNS. The CDR3 extends over 14 amino acids. Germline trimming cut 4 bases from V and 5 bases from J; bases unmatched to any gene: 5. The CDR3 coding sequence is TGTGCCAGCAGTGCTCCGGGACTAAACAATGAGCAGTTCTTC. This encodes CASSAPGLNNEQFF.

This clone was found once. This chain joins TRBV19 and TRBJ1-5; 7 bases fit TRBD1. The CDR3 totals 16 residues. CDR1 and CDR2 (germline): LNHDA, SQIVND (reference sequence). With 5 bases clipped from V and 2 bases from J, the junction kept 9 bases outside the gene matches. The CDR3 DNA sequence: TGTGCCAGTAGTCAGACCCGCAGGGGGGGCAATCAGCCCCAGCATTTT. Translated: CASSQTRRGGNQPQHF.